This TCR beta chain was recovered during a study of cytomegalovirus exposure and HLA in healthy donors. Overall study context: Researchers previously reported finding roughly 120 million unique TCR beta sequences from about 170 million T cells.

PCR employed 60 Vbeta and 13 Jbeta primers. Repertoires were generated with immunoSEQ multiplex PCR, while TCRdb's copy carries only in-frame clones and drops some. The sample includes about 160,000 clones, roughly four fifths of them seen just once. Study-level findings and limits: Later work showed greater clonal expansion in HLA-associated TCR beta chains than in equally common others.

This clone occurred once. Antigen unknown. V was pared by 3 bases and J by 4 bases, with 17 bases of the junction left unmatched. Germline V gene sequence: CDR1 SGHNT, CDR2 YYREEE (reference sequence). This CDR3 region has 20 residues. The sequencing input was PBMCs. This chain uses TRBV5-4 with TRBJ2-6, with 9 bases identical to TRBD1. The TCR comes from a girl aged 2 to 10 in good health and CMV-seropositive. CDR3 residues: CASSSPEGQGGGSGANVLTF. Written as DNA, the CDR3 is TGTGCCAGCAGCTCCCCCGAGGGACAGGGAGGTGGTTCAGGGGCCAACGTCCTGACTTTC.